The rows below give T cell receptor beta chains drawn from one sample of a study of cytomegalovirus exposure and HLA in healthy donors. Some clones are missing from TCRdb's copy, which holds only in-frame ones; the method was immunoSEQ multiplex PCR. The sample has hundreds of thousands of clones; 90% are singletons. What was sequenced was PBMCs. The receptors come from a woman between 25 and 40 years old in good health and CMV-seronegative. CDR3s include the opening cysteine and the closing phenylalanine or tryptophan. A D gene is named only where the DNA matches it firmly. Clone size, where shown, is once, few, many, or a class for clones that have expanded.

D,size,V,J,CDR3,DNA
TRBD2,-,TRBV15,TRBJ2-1,CATSKLAGRSYNEQFF,TGTGCCACCAGCAAGCTAGCGGGCCGCTCCTACAATGAGCAGTTCTTC
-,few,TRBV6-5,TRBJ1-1,CASSSAVDNTEAFF,TGTGCCAGCAGTTCAGCAGTCGACAACACTGAAGCTTTCTTT
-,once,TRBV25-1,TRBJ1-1,CASSENPKGNTEAFF,TGTGCCAGCAGTGAAAACCCTAAAGGGAACACTGAAGCTTTCTTT
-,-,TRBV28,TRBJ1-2,CASSSRRQAVGARIYGYTF,TGTGCCAGCAGTTCCCGAAGACAGGCGGTAGGTGCAAGAATCTATGGCTACACCTTC
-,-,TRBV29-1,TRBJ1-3,CSVWAPGNTIYF,TGCAGCGTGTGGGCCCCGGGAAACACCATATATTTT
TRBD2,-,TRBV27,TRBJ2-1,CASREPSGGAYNEQFF,TGTGCCAGCAGAGAACCGAGCGGGGGAGCTTACAATGAGCAGTTCTTC
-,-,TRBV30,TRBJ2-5,CAWSPGGSQTQYF,TGTGCCTGGAGCCCAGGGGGGTCCCAGACCCAGTACTTC
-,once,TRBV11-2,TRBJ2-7,CASSSLRNEQYF,TGTGCCAGCAGCTCTCTCAGGAACGAGCAGTACTTC
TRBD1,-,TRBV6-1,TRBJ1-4,CASSEGSRTGGEKLFF,TGTGCCAGCAGTGAAGGTAGCCGAACAGGGGGTGAAAAACTGTTTTTT
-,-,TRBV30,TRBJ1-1,CAFRGDGGTEAFF,TGTGCCTTCCGGGGCGACGGCGGCACTGAAGCTTTCTTT
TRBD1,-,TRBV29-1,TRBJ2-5,CSGGTAQETQYF,TGCAGCGGTGGGACAGCCCAAGAGACCCAGTACTTC
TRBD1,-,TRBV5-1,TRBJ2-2,CASSATGVAGELFF,TGCGCCAGCAGCGCAACAGGGGTCGCCGGGGAGCTGTTTTTT
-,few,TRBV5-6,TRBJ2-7,CASSASWPYEQYF,TGTGCCAGCAGCGCCTCGTGGCCCTACGAGCAGTACTTC
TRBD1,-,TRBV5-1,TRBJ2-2,CASSLGDSNTGELFF,TGCGCCAGCAGCCTGGGGGACAGTAACACCGGGGAGCTGTTTTTT
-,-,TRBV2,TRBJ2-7,CASSAAGEYEQYF,TGTGCCAGCAGTGCGGCCGGTGAGTACGAGCAGTACTTC
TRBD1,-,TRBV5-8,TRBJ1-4,CASSGTGTEYEKLFF,TGTGCCAGCAGCGGCACCGGGACAGAGTATGAAAAACTGTTTTTT
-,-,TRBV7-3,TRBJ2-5,CASSSQGIGGTQYF,TGTGCCAGCAGCTCACAGGGAATTGGAGGGACCCAGTACTTC
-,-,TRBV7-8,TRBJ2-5,CASSAPGLGETQYF,TGTGCCAGCAGCGCCCCAGGGCTAGGAGAGACCCAGTACTTC
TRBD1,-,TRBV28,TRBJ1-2,CASSLSGQGIGYTF,TGTGCCAGCAGTTTATCGGGACAGGGTATTGGCTACACCTTC
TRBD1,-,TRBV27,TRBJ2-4,CASSPRGLTKNIQYF,TGTGCCAGCAGTCCCAGGGGGCTAACCAAAAACATTCAGTACTTC
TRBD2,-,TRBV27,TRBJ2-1,CASSSTGTSVFNEQFF,TGTGCCAGCAGTTCGACCGGGACTAGCGTGTTCAATGAGCAGTTCTTC
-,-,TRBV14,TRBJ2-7,CASSLAEGYEQYF,TGTGCCAGCAGCCTGGCGGAGGGCTACGAGCAGTACTTC
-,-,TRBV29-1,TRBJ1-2,CSDITVANYGYTF,TGCAGCGACATTACAGTAGCTAACTATGGCTACACCTTC
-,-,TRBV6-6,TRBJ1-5,CASRLDRSNQPQHF,TGTGCCAGCAGACTCGACAGGTCAAATCAGCCCCAGCATTTT
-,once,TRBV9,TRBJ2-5,CASSVGLLSGETQYF,TGTGCCAGCAGCGTGGGGCTCTTGTCCGGAGAGACCCAGTACTTC
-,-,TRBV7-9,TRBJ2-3,CASPRDTQYF,TGTGCCAGTCCCCGGGATACGCAGTATTTT
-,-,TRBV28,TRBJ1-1,CASGEVAANTEAFF,TGTGCCAGTGGCGAGGTGGCAGCTAACACTGAAGCTTTCTTT
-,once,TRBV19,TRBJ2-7,CASSAARAYEQYF,TGTGCCAGTAGTGCCGCTAGAGCCTACGAGCAGTACTTC
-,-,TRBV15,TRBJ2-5,CATSTSSETQYF,TGTGCCACCAGCACAAGCTCCGAGACCCAGTACTTC
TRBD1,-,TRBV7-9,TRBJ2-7,CASSLFSGGYEQYF,TGTGCCAGCAGCTTATTCTCAGGGGGCTACGAGCAGTACTTC
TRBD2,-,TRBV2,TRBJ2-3,CASSPGLADTDTQYF,TGTGCCAGCAGTCCGGGACTAGCGGACACAGATACGCAGTATTTT
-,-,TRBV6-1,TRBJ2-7,CASSVATAYEQYF,TGTGCCAGCAGTGTAGCGACAGCCTACGAGCAGTACTTC